This TCR beta chain was recovered during a study of CD8+ T cells in alopecia areata. Study-level background: The study gave tofacitinib for 6 to 18 months, then 6 months off drug.

The V gene's germline CDR1 is SNHLY and CDR2 FYNNEI. CDR3 size: 15 residues. V was clipped by 6 bases and J by 5 bases; unmatched bases: 8. Treatment defined: oral pan-JAK inhibitor, 5-10 mg twice daily. Lesional scalp punch biopsies and peripheral blood were collected from alopecia areata patients. Both CD4+ and CD8+ T cells were separated by sorting PBMCs. This clone was counted a few times. The antigen remains undetermined. Regarding the study as a whole: Many expanded lesional clones stayed in scalp and blood while on tofacitinib.

Reverse transcription of extracted RNA yielded cDNA, which provided the sequencing template. Method: immunoSEQ multiplex PCR; TCRdb's copy keeps in-frame clones and lacks some. The data contain about 200,000 clones, roughly 60% of them singletons. The chain couples TRBV2 to TRBJ1-4; 8 bases match TRBD1. This sequence originates from a human donor with alopecia areata. The sample in question was CD4+ T cells sorted from blood, obtained at week 24, from a patient treated with tofacitinib. As DNA, the CDR3 is TGTGCCAGCAGAGTCGACAGGGGAGGGAATGAAAAACTGTTTTTT. Translating it yields CASRVDRGGNEKLFF.